What follows are 30 T cell receptor beta chains derived from one specimen sequenced in a study of early T cells in non-severe SARS-CoV-2 infection. In TCRdb, the 5' RACE reads were re-called with MiXCR into one record per CDR3 protein. The data hold about 99,000 distinct CDR3 sequences, with roughly 15% observed a single time. Sequencing was done on a sample of whole blood. The receptors shown here come from an adult who was a healthcare worker with PCR-confirmed SARS-CoV-2 infection or an uninfected control (not recorded which).

In this sample, this clonotype turned up many times. The chain carries TRBV20-1 and TRBJ1-1; 7 bases agree with TRBD1. This CDR3 has 13 residues. Germline CDR1 is DFQATT and CDR2 is SNEGSKA (reference sequence). V dropped 5 bases and J dropped 5; count of bases not matched to a gene: 8. CDR3 residues: CSAPTGKITEAFF. CDR3 sequence (DNA): TGCAGTGCTCCGACAGGGAAGATAACTGAAGCTTTCTTT.

This clonotype showed up many times. V and J are TRBV18 and TRBJ2-6; D is unresolved. Germline CDR1 KGHSH, CDR2 LQKENI. The V gene lost 0 bases and the J gene lost 4 bases, with 1 base spanning the gap. The CDR3 is 13 residues long. CDR3 sequence: CASSPPGANVLTF. CDR3 bases: TGTGCCAGCTCACCACCCGGGGCCAACGTCCTGACTTTC.

Concerning this clonotype: A much bigger clone sits one base away, suggesting this may be a read error. This chain links TRBV28 with TRBJ2-3; D is perhaps TRBD1 or TRBD2 (5 bases each). The CDR3 consists of 15 residues. V lost 1 base to trimming and J lost 5 bases, with 13 bases between them. The germline V gene encodes CDR1 MDHEN and CDR2 SYDVKM. CDR3 sequence reads: CASSLSWWDEDTQYF. As DNA, the CDR3 is TGTGCCAGCAGTTTATCGTGGTGGGACGAAGATACGCAGTATTTT.

V gene TRBV18 combines with J gene TRBJ2-2; D remains ambiguous. Deletions cut 2 bases from V and 6 bases from J, with 7 bases between. The CDR3 spans 13 residues. Germline V lookup: CDR1 KGHSH, CDR2 LQKENI. The CDR3: CASSPKIPGELFF. CDR3 bases: TGTGCCAGCTCACCAAAGATCCCCGGGGAGCTGTTTTTT.

The rearrangement uses TRBV7-9 and TRBJ2-7; TRBD2 aligns across 7 bases. Germline V gene lookup returns CDR1 SEHNR and CDR2 FQNEAQ (reference sequence). The CDR3 loop spans 16 amino acids. V lost 5 bases, J lost 9 bases, and 19 bases stayed unmatched. The CDR3 DNA reads TGTGCCAGCAGCCACGGGAGGAGACTAGGGCCTACGGCGCAGTACTTC. The encoded protein is CASSHGRRLGPTAQYF.

This clonotype was detected a few times. The rearrangement joins TRBV5-1 to TRBJ1-6; 9 positions agree with TRBD1. The CDR3 extends over 13 amino acids. Germline assignment: CDR1 SGHRS and CDR2 YFSETQ. The V segment lost 4 bases and the J segment 13 bases; nucleotides outside the gene matches: 6. The CDR3: CASSPGTGFPLHF. In DNA, the CDR3 is TGCGCCAGCAGCCCCGGGACAGGGTTCCCCCTCCACTTT.

The chain couples TRBV29-1 to TRBJ1-1, with 10 bases identical to TRBD1. This CDR3 has 13 amino acids. From germline, CDR1 is SQVTM and CDR2 ANQGSEA. Losses at the gene ends were 6 bases for V and 0 bases for J; bases not matched to a gene: 1. CDR3 residues: CSVGTGVNTEAFF. The CDR3 bases are TGCAGCGTGGGGACAGGGGTGAACACTGAAGCTTTCTTT.

This clonotype was counted a few times. The rearrangement uses TRBV5-6 and TRBJ1-2; TRBD1 is a possible D gene (5 bases). Germline V gene data show CDR1 as SGHDT and CDR2 as YYEEEE. The CDR3 is made up of 14 amino acids. V shed 0 bases and J shed 8 bases, with 14 bases lying between them. This CDR3 reads CASSLGQRGGGYTF. In nucleotides, the CDR3 is TGTGCCAGCAGCTTGGGACAGCGCGGCGGAGGCTACACCTTC.

The chain is built from TRBV10-3 and TRBJ2-5; weak D call: TRBD2 (6 bases). Germline CDR1 and CDR2: ENHRY and SYGVKD. This CDR3 has 15 residues. The germline V and J ends were trimmed by 3 bases and 2 bases, with 13 bases remaining between them. CDR3 protein: CAISDSGSKQETQYF. CDR3 DNA sequence: TGTGCCATCAGTGATAGCGGAAGTAAACAAGAGACCCAGTACTTC.

This clonotype has only a few counts. The chain couples TRBV5-6 to TRBJ1-3; D ambiguous. Trimming cost V 1 base and J 0 bases, with 11 bases left between them. Germline values: CDR1 SGHDT, CDR2 YYEEEE. This CDR3 is built from 16 residues. In nucleotides, the CDR3 is TGTGCCAGCAGCTTGAAGGATTTTTTCTCTGGAAACACCATATATTTT. Translating gives CASSLKDFFSGNTIYF.

The rearrangement links TRBV12-3 or TRBV12-4 to TRBJ2-1, with TRBD1 matching 12 bases. The CDR3 consists of 19 residues. The V segment lost 5 bases and the J segment 1 base; nucleotides outside the gene matches: 12. The CDR3 sequence: CASSLPGQGARGSYNEQFF. The CDR3 nucleotides read TGTGCCAGCAGTCTACCGGGACAGGGGGCGCGAGGATCCTACAATGAGCAGTTCTTC.

This clonotype has a handful of counts. The V and J genes are TRBV27 and TRBJ2-7; D unresolved. V lost 0 bases, J lost 5 bases, and 8 bases lay in between. The CDR3 length is 13 residues. Per germline, CDR1 MNHEY and CDR2 SMNVEV (reference sequence). This chain's CDR3 is CASSLSTDHEQYF. As DNA, the CDR3 is TGTGCCAGCAGTTTATCCACGGACCACGAGCAGTACTTC.

V and J are TRBV7-2 and TRBJ2-7; perhaps TRBD1 as D (6 bases). CDR1 is SGHTA and CDR2 is FQGNSA in the germline V gene. This CDR3 is 15 amino acids long. The ends were cut back, 1 base at V and 3 bases at J, with 13 bases in the middle. CDR3 DNA: TGTGCCAGCAGCTTAGATAGGGGGTTACTCTACGAGCAGTACTTC. Translating it yields CASSLDRGLLYEQYF.

The genes are TRBV11-2 and TRBJ1-3; maybe TRBD1 (5 bases). Germline assignment: CDR1 SGHAT and CDR2 FQNNGV. Trimming took off 5 bases at V and 10 bases at J, with 12 bases between the two ends. The CDR3 is 12 amino acids. CDR3 region: CASSPLGRTIYF. The CDR3 bases are TGTGCCAGCAGCCCTCTGGGGCGGACCATATATTTT.

This clonotype has just a few counts. The rearrangement joins TRBV7-9 to TRBJ2-3, with 8 bases fitting TRBD1. Germline CDR1 SEHNR, CDR2 FQNEAQ (reference sequence). The CDR3 consists of 15 residues. V was clipped by 5 bases and J by 4 bases; unmatched bases: 8. CDR3 protein: CASSPRDRTPDTQYF. The CDR3 DNA follows: TGTGCCAGCAGCCCTAGGGACAGGACGCCAGATACGCAGTATTTT.

This clonotype was picked up a small number of times. This chain joins TRBV7-6 and TRBJ1-3; D call uncertain. Germline V gene sequence: CDR1 SGHVS, CDR2 FNYEAQ. Trimming cost V 4 bases and J 4 bases, with 17 bases left between them. This CDR3 is built from 16 residues. CDR3 loop: CASSSPSEDGGNTIYF. Written as DNA, the CDR3 is TGTGCCAGCAGCTCCCCATCGGAGGACGGCGGAAACACCATATATTTT.

The sample holds a few counts of this clonotype. J is TRBJ1-1 and V is TRBV2; D ambiguous. Trimming removed 6 bases at V and 3 bases at J, with 5 bases between. The CDR3 is 11 residues long. Per germline, CDR1 SNHLY and CDR2 FYNNEI. The CDR3 sequence: CASRPDTEAFF. The CDR3 DNA follows: TGTGCCAGCAGACCAGACACTGAAGCTTTCTTT.

The rearrangement uses TRBV14 and TRBJ2-7, with D unclear. CDR3 length: 16 residues. Germline V gene lookup returns CDR1 SGHDN and CDR2 FVKESK. The V gene lost 3 bases and the J gene lost 0 bases, with 15 bases spanning the gap. The CDR3 region is CASSHFGNVPSYEQYF. CDR3 in DNA: TGTGCCAGCAGCCACTTCGGCAACGTACCCTCCTACGAGCAGTACTTC. Based on the CDR3 plus reference TRBV14 and TRBJ2-7, the full variable domain is EAGVTQFPSHSVIEKGQTVTLRCDPISGHDNLYWYRRVMGKEIKFLLHFVKESKQDESGMPNNRFLAERTGGTYSTLKVQPAELEDSGVYFCASSHFGNVPSYEQYFGPGTRLTVT.

This chain connects TRBV12-3 or TRBV12-4 to TRBJ1-2; D gene uncertain. V gave up 5 bases and J gave up 12 bases, with 16 bases separating them. The CDR3 spans 12 residues. The CDR3 bases are TGTGCCAGCAGTCCCCGGACGGACCACCACACCTTC. Translated: CASSPRTDHHTF.

This clonotype showed up just a few times. The J gene is TRBJ2-1, the V gene TRBV20-1; 9 bases align to TRBD1. The CDR3 contains 15 residues. Germline V lookup: CDR1 DFQATT, CDR2 SNEGSKA (reference sequence). V lost 3 bases to trimming and J lost 7 bases; unmatched junction nucleotides: 10. The CDR3 DNA reads TGCAGTGCTAGTACGACAGGGGGGTTGGAGAATGAGCAGTTCTTC. Translating gives CSASTTGGLENEQFF.

In this sample, this clonotype turned up a few times. The chain employs TRBV20-1 and TRBJ2-7; no clear D gene. The length of the CDR3 is 15 residues. V shed 0 bases and J shed 0 bases, with 12 bases lying between them. Germline V CDR1 and CDR2: DFQATT, SNEGSKA (reference sequence). The CDR3 DNA sequence: TGCAGTGCTAGAGATTCCGCGGTCGGCTCCTACGAGCAGTACTTC. Protein product: CSARDSAVGSYEQYF.

This clonotype was counted at least ten times. The rearrangement joins TRBV29-1 to TRBJ1-2; D is uncertain. The V end lost 2 bases, the J end lost 7 bases, and 11 bases lay between the germline ends. The germline CDR1 and CDR2 sequences are SQVTM and ANQGSEA. The CDR3 loop spans 12 amino acids. The CDR3 DNA sequence: TGCAGCGTTGAATCGGGATCATTTGGCTACACCTTC. Amino acids: CSVESGSFGYTF. Full variable domain (missing parts from reference TRBV29-1 and TRBJ1-2): SAVISQKPSRDICQRGTSLTIQCQVDSQVTMMFWYRQQPGQSLTLIATANQGSEATYESGFVIDKFPISRPNLTFSTLTVSNMSPEDSSIYLCSVESGSFGYTFGSGTRLTVV.

The genes are TRBV5-8 and TRBJ1-2; TRBD1 is a possible D gene (6 bases). CDR1 and CDR2 from the germline V gene are SGHTS and YDEGEE. The CDR3 has 13 residues. Trimming took off 4 bases at V and 4 bases at J, with 11 bases between the two ends. The CDR3 loop is CASSTGQIYGYTF. The CDR3 DNA reads TGTGCCAGCAGCACCGGACAGATCTATGGCTACACCTTC.

The rearrangement uses TRBV20-1 and TRBJ2-7, with TRBD2 matching over 9 bases. Germline V gene lookup returns CDR1 DFQATT and CDR2 SNEGSKA (reference sequence). The CDR3 contains 15 residues. V shed 0 bases, J shed 3 bases, and the junction held 6 bases outside the gene matches. Written as DNA, the CDR3 is TGCAGTGCTAGAGATGGGGTAGCGGGAGTCTACGAGCAGTACTTC. Translated: CSARDGVAGVYEQYF.

In this sample, this clonotype turned up a few times. The chain carries TRBV27 and TRBJ2-3, with TRBD2 matching 8 bases. Germline trimming cut 3 bases from V and 12 bases from J; bases unmatched to any gene: 5. Germline V lookup: CDR1 MNHEY, CDR2 SMNVEV (reference sequence). This CDR3 has 12 amino acids. CDR3 nucleotide sequence: TGTGCCAGCAGTTTGAAGCGGGAGCACCAGTATTTT. This encodes CASSLKREHQYF.

This clonotype was seen only a few times. The J gene is TRBJ2-5, the V gene TRBV28, with D possibly matching TRBD2 (6 bases). Trimming removed 3 bases at V and 4 bases at J, with 12 bases between. CDR1 and CDR2 (germline): MDHEN, SYDVKM. The CDR3 is 14 residues long. The DNA for the CDR3 is TGTGCCAGCAGTTTCGGCGGGGCTAGAGAGACCCAGTACTTC. Translation: CASSFGGARETQYF.

CDR3 in amino acids: CASSLLTYNEQFF. The CDR3, as DNA: TGTGCCAGCAGCTTACTGACTTACAATGAGCAGTTCTTC. The rearrangement joins TRBV7-9 to TRBJ2-1; no clear D. Germline V gene sequence: CDR1 SEHNR, CDR2 FQNEAQ (reference sequence). CDR3 length equals 13 residues. Deletions cut 2 bases from V and 4 bases from J, with 6 bases between.

The V and J genes are TRBV20-1 and TRBJ2-3, with 11 positions matching TRBD2. The CDR3 consists of 15 residues. Germline CDR1 DFQATT, CDR2 SNEGSKA (reference sequence). The V segment lost 4 bases and the J segment 3 bases; nucleotides outside the gene matches: 6. CDR3 nucleotide sequence: TGCAGTGCTACCTTACTAGCGGGAGTAACAGATACGCAGTATTTT. Its protein product is CSATLLAGVTDTQYF.

V gene TRBV5-1 combines with J gene TRBJ1-6; a possible D gene is TRBD1 (6 bases). Germline assignment: CDR1 SGHRS and CDR2 YFSETQ. Trimming shortened V by 0 bases and J by 4 bases, and 11 bases separated the two germline ends. The CDR3 is 16 residues long. In nucleotides, the CDR3 is TGCGCCAGCAGCTTGGCAGGGGCGAAATATAATTCACCCCTCCACTTT. Residues: CASSLAGAKYNSPLHF.

This clonotype was observed a handful of times. CDR3 DNA sequence: TGTGCCAGCAGTGAATCCCTCAGGGTCTGGGTGAACACTGAAGCTTTCTTT. It translates to CASSESLRVWVNTEAFF. The V call is TRBV2, the J call TRBJ1-1; tentatively, D is TRBD1 (5 bases). CDR3 length equals 17 residues. Germline loops: CDR1 SNHLY, CDR2 FYNNEI. V lost 2 bases, J lost 0 bases, and 16 bases lay in between.